A single sample is the source of the 27 T cell receptor beta chains below, sequenced in a study of shared clonotypes between healthy human individuals. Libraries were prepared by immunoSEQ multiplex PCR; TCRdb keeps only in-frame clonotypes and omits some of them. The sample carries approximately 2,000,000 clones, about 90% recorded once. Specimen: naive CD4+ T cells from PBMCs. Noted subset: CD45RA+ positively selected. All receptors come from a man between 18 and 35 years old in good health. Some clones in this sample may be carry-over from other donors' samples.

The V gene is TRBV19, the J gene TRBJ2-1; D is undetermined. The CDR3 is 15 residues long. V lost 3 bases to trimming and J lost 7 bases, with 16 bases between them. In germline, CDR1 is LNHDA, CDR2 SQIVND (reference sequence). The DNA for the CDR3 is TGTGCCAGTAGTATCATCCGGGCTAGGGAAAATGAGCAGTTCTTC. Residues: CASSIIRARENEQFF.

Concerning this clone: A read error may produce the germline difference seen at one junction end. The genes are TRBV5-4 and TRBJ2-3, with D possibly called TRBD1 or TRBD2 (7 bases each). CDR3 size: 15 residues. Germline CDR1 and CDR2: SGHNT and YYREEE (reference sequence). The CDR3 region is CASSWRGGGTDTQYF. The CDR3 DNA reads as TGTGCCAGCAGCTGGAGGGGAGGGGGCACGGATACGCAGTATTTT.

The gene calls are TRBV6-5 and TRBJ2-1, with D perhaps matching TRBD2 (6 bases). This CDR3 contains 15 residues. Trimming took 2 bases from V and 8 from J, leaving 16 bases between them. The germline CDR1 and CDR2 sequences are MNHEY and SVGAGI. The CDR3 DNA sequence: TGTGCCAGCAGTTACCCAGCCGGGAGTCGGTATGAGCAGTTCTTC. This translates into CASSYPAGSRYEQFF.

The rearrangement uses TRBV9 and TRBJ1-3; TRBD1 matches at 8 bases. CDR1 and CDR2 from the germline V gene are SGDLS and YYNGEE. J gave up 3 bases and V 5 bases, and 7 bases lay outside the gene matches. The CDR3 runs to 15 residues. In DNA, the CDR3 is TGTGCCAGCAGTGCGACAGGGGCTCGTGGAAACACCATATATTTT. As protein: CASSATGARGNTIYF.

The rearrangement links TRBV4-1 to TRBJ1-2; tentative D call: TRBD1 (5 bases). Trimming removed 1 base from V and 3 bases from J, with 15 bases in between. Per the germline V gene, CDR1 is MGHRA and CDR2 is YSYEKL. The CDR3 loop spans 16 amino acids. CDR3 nucleotides: TGCGCCAGCAGCCAAGGTAGGGCAGGGAGAGACTATGGCTACACCTTC. Its protein is CASSQGRAGRDYGYTF.

V gene TRBV5-8 combines with J gene TRBJ1-4; 9 nucleotides line up with TRBD1. In germline, CDR1 is SGHTS, CDR2 YDEGEE. The CDR3 is 15 residues long. The junction had 8 bases not matched to a gene; V was cut back by 6 bases and J by 5 bases. The CDR3 sequence: CASTYAGQGNEKLFF. In DNA form, the CDR3 reads TGTGCCAGCACCTACGCGGGACAGGGAAATGAAAAACTGTTTTTT.

The chain combines TRBV28 with TRBJ2-7; 10 nucleotides align to TRBD2. The CDR3 contains 18 residues. In germline, CDR1 is MDHEN, CDR2 SYDVKM. The trim removed 4 bases at V and 2 bases at J, leaving 14 bases unmatched. The CDR3 sequence: CASSSATGTSGAPYEQYF. The CDR3 DNA is TGTGCCAGCAGTTCCGCAACTGGAACTAGCGGGGCCCCCTACGAGCAGTACTTC.

The chain joins TRBV27 to TRBJ2-5; TRBD2 matches 8 bases. CDR3 length equals 14 residues. Per germline, CDR1 MNHEY and CDR2 SMNVEV (reference sequence). V was pared by 2 bases and J by 3 bases, with 2 bases of the junction left unmatched. The CDR3 is CASSLVAGKETQYF. CDR3 DNA sequence: TGTGCCAGCAGTTTAGTAGCGGGAAAAGAGACCCAGTACTTC.

The chain employs TRBV30 and TRBJ1-6; tentatively, D is TRBD1 (5 bases). The CDR3 is made up of 18 amino acids. Germline values: CDR1 GTSNPN, CDR2 SVGIG (reference sequence). V lost 0 bases to trimming and J lost 0 bases, with 15 bases between them. CDR3 DNA sequence: TGTGCCTGGAGTGTACGGGGACTCCCGAGCTCCTATAATTCACCCCTCCACTTT. This sequence encodes CAWSVRGLPSSYNSPLHF.

The chain is built from TRBV6-1 and TRBJ2-2; TRBD1 might be the D (5 bases). V shed 7 bases and J shed 5 bases, with 14 bases lying between them. Germline CDR1 MNHNS, CDR2 SASEGT. The CDR3 has 14 amino acids. The CDR3 DNA reads TGTGCCAGCAAGTCGACAGCTCCTACCGGGGAGCTGTTTTTT. This sequence encodes CASKSTAPTGELFF.

The chain has TRBV2 and TRBJ2-3; D is ambiguous. Germline-derived CDR1 and CDR2 are SNHLY and FYNNEI. The CDR3 covers 15 residues. Between the trimmed V and J ends, which lost 6 bases and 2 bases, there was a span of 15 bases. The CDR3 DNA is TGTGCCAGCAGGGGGATGGGTGCGTCCACAGATACGCAGTATTTT. Encoded protein: CASRGMGASTDTQYF.

CDR3 in amino acids: CSVELSGRRDTQYF. The CDR3 DNA reads TGCAGCGTTGAACTTAGCGGGAGACGGGATACGCAGTATTTT. The J gene is TRBJ2-3, the V gene TRBV29-1, with 9 nucleotides matching TRBD2. The CDR3 sequence is 14 residues long. V trimming: 2 bases; J trimming: 6 bases; junction bases outside the gene matches: 6. Looked up from germline, CDR1 is SQVTM and CDR2 is ANQGSEA.

There are a few counts of this clone. This chain links TRBV2 with TRBJ2-5, with D maybe TRBD2 (6 bases). Trimming removed 4 bases from V and 5 bases from J, with 11 bases in between. The germline gives CDR1 SNHLY, CDR2 FYNNEI. This CDR3 has 13 residues. CDR3 in amino acids: CASSAGGGETQYF. The DNA for the CDR3 is TGTGCCAGCAGTGCCGGGGGTGGGGAGACCCAGTACTTC.

This clone was found once. V and J are TRBV25-1 and TRBJ2-7; D is tentatively TRBD1 or TRBD2 (5 bases each). The V gene's germline CDR1 is MGHDK and CDR2 SYGVNS. The V gene lost 3 bases and the J gene lost 5 bases, with 11 bases spanning the gap. CDR3 length: 13 amino acids. Written as DNA, the CDR3 is TGTGCCAGCAGTGACGTTTCGGGGCACGAGCAGTACTTC. Translation: CASSDVSGHEQYF.

This clone was detected only once. The chain links TRBV15 to TRBJ2-3, with D possibly TRBD2 on 6 matching bases. V lost 1 base and J 4 bases, leaving 12 bases between the germline ends. The CDR3 has 15 residues. CDR1 is LNHNV and CDR2 is YYDKDF in the germline V gene (reference sequence). CDR3 in DNA: TGTGCCACCAGCAGAGGGCAGGGACTTTCAGATACGCAGTATTTT. This translates into CATSRGQGLSDTQYF.

The J gene is TRBJ2-6, the V gene TRBV25-1; D is possibly TRBD2 (5 bases). CDR1 is MGHDK and CDR2 is SYGVNS in the germline V gene. Trimming pared 5 bases from V and 1 base from J, leaving 9 bases between. The CDR3 runs 15 residues. CDR3 in amino acids: CASSNRGSGANVLTF. The CDR3 DNA sequence: TGTGCCAGCAGTAACCGGGGATCTGGGGCCAACGTCCTGACTTTC.

This clone was picked up a small number of times. The CDR3 region has the DNA TGTGCCAGCAGCTTCGACCGGGCGGACGAGCAGTACTTC. Translating gives CASSFDRADEQYF. This sequence joins TRBV7-3 and TRBJ2-7; the D is unclear. Trimming removed 3 bases from V and 5 bases from J, with 11 bases in between. The CDR3 runs 13 residues. Germline V gene sequence: CDR1 SGHTA, CDR2 FQGTGA.

This sequence joins TRBV2 and TRBJ1-1; unclear D gene. V dropped 6 bases and J dropped 11 bases, with 16 bases sitting between them. The CDR3 has 12 residues. Germline-derived CDR1 and CDR2 are SNHLY and FYNNEI. CDR3 DNA sequence: TGTGCCAGCAGCGCACATGTCGAGGGCGCTTTCTTT. Translating it yields CASSAHVEGAFF.

The CDR3 DNA is TGTGCCAGCAGTGAAAACTCGATGGCCGACGAGCAGTACTTC. Translated, it gives CASSENSMADEQYF. The rearrangement uses TRBV2 and TRBJ2-7; no firm D call. The V and J ends lost 2 bases and 5 bases respectively, with 13 bases between them. Per the germline V gene, CDR1 is SNHLY and CDR2 is FYNNEI. CDR3 length: 14 amino acids. The full variable domain, completed using reference TRBV2 and TRBJ2-7, is EPEVTQTPSHQVTQMGQEVILRCVPISNHLYFYWYRQILGQKVEFLVSFYNNEISEKSEIFDDQFSVERPDGSNFTLKIRSTKLEDSAMYFCASSENSMADEQYFGPGTRLTVT.

The V call is TRBV6-5, the J call TRBJ1-2; no clear D gene. The ends were cut back, 5 bases at V and 8 bases at J, with 12 bases in the middle. The length of the CDR3 is 12 residues. Germline values: CDR1 MNHEY, CDR2 SVGAGI. The CDR3: CASSPGLWGYTF. CDR3 coding DNA: TGTGCCAGCAGTCCCGGCCTCTGGGGCTACACCTTC.

The chain carries TRBV15 and TRBJ2-2, with D perhaps being TRBD1 or TRBD2 (5 bases each). The V and J ends lost 3 bases and 2 bases respectively, with 10 bases between them. The CDR3 has 15 amino acids. Germline CDR1 is LNHNV and CDR2 is YYDKDF (reference sequence). The CDR3 DNA is TGTGCCACCAGCAGGGGACGGATAAACACCGGGGAGCTGTTTTTT. Translation: CATSRGRINTGELFF.

The chain links TRBV2 to TRBJ2-7; 7 bases map to TRBD2. This CDR3 region has 12 residues. Germline trimming cut 8 bases from V and 2 bases from J; bases unmatched to any gene: 3. Germline V CDR1 and CDR2: SNHLY, FYNNEI. The CDR3 here is CASSGGAYEQYF. The CDR3 bases are TGTGCCAGCTCTGGGGGGGCCTACGAGCAGTACTTC.

The CDR3 DNA sequence: TGCGCCAGCAGCTTGTCCGGGAACGGCCAGCCCCAGCATTTT. Its translation is CASSLSGNGQPQHF. The chain uses TRBV5-1 and TRBJ1-5; D ambiguous. Germline V gene lookup returns CDR1 SGHRS and CDR2 YFSETQ. This CDR3 comprises 14 residues. With 1 base removed from V and 7 bases from J, the gap between germline ends came to 12 bases.

In this sample, this clone turned up once. The rearrangement joins TRBV4-3 to TRBJ1-2; D remains unclear. Germline-derived CDR1 and CDR2 are LGHNA and YSLEER. This CDR3 is built from 14 residues. The germline V and J ends were trimmed by 1 base and 1 base, with 7 bases remaining between them. CDR3 sequence reads: CASSQARNNYGYTF. The CDR3 DNA reads TGCGCCAGCAGCCAAGCCCGGAATAACTATGGCTACACCTTC.

The chain carries TRBV12-5 and TRBJ2-2; the D is unclear. CDR1 and CDR2 (germline): LGHNT, FRNRAP. Trimming left V 6 bases short and J 2 bases short, with 7 bases between. The CDR3 has 13 residues. The CDR3 reads CASGYLNTGELFF. For the CDR3, the DNA is TGTGCTAGTGGCTACTTAAACACCGGGGAGCTGTTTTTT.

The chain uses TRBV7-9 and TRBJ2-2; TRBD1 agrees at 8 bases. Germline-derived CDR1 and CDR2 are SEHNR and FQNEAQ (reference sequence). CDR3 size: 15 residues. Trimming took 5 bases from V and 5 from J; bases not matched to a gene: 7. This chain's CDR3 is CASSALGQGTGELFF. The CDR3 region has the DNA TGTGCCAGCAGCGCCTTAGGACAGGGAACCGGGGAGCTGTTTTTT.

Comments on this clone: The identical CDR3 is also encoded by other nucleotide sequences in the sample. The rearrangement uses TRBV18 and TRBJ2-5, with a tentative D call TRBD2 (5 bases). Trimming removed 2 bases from V and 4 bases from J, with 5 bases in between. CDR1 and CDR2 from the germline V gene are KGHSH and LQKENI. This CDR3 contains 12 residues. This chain's CDR3 is CASSPEGETQYF. The CDR3 DNA reads as TGTGCCAGCTCACCAGAGGGAGAGACCCAGTACTTC. Full variable domain (rest looked up from reference TRBV18 and TRBJ2-5): NAGVMQNPRHLVRRRGQEARLRCSPMKGHSHVYWYRQLPEEGLKFMVYLQKENIIDESGMPKERFSAEFPKEGPSILRIQQVVRGDSAAYFCASSPEGETQYFGPGTRLLVL.